The T cell receptor beta chain under discussion was sequenced for a study of OX40 agonist ivuxolimab in advanced cancers. This CDR3 contains 14 residues. Germline lookup yields CDR1 MNHNS and CDR2 SASEGT. With V trimmed by 6 bases and J by 4 bases, 4 bases remained unmatched. Profiling relied on immunoSEQ multiplex PCR, and the TCRdb table lists in-frame clones only, not all of them. Of some 85,000 clones listed, about 88% are singletons. Overall study results and limits: Circulating CD4+ and CD8+ T cells showed clonal expansion by week 6 at 0.1 to 3.0 mg/kg.

Worth noting for this clone: Its cognate antigen is unknown.

The V call is TRBV6-1, the J call TRBJ2-3; 10 nucleotides line up with TRBD2. The sample consisted of CD4+ or CD8+ T cells sorted from blood, taken in a trial of the OX40 agonist ivuxolimab. The receptor's source is an adult with an advanced solid tumor such as melanoma, head and neck, liver or kidney cancer. CDR3 loop: CASRLAGAADTQYF. As DNA, the CDR3 is TGTGCCAGCAGGCTAGCGGGAGCAGCAGATACGCAGTATTTT.